These 12 T cell receptor beta chains were sequenced from one sample in a study of T cell responses to AZD1222 COVID-19 vaccine. Produced via immunoSEQ multiplex PCR; TCRdb's table is partial and in-frame only. The table includes about 160,000 clones, around 93% detected once. The sequences come from peripheral blood, collected on day 0 of AZD1222 vaccination. The receptors shown here come from an adult in good health.

The CDR3 bases are TGTGCCATCAGTGCCGGGGGGGACGACACTGAAGCTTTCTTT. Translating it yields CAISAGGDDTEAFF. The chain uses TRBV10-3 and TRBJ1-1, with a possible D match to TRBD1 (5 bases). The CDR3 is 14 amino acids. Germline V CDR1 and CDR2: ENHRY, SYGVKD. Trimming removed 4 bases at V and 3 bases at J, with 12 bases between.

The CDR3 sequence: CASSTSGRFGSIYF. The CDR3 nucleotides read TGTGCCAGCAGTACCTCGGGCCGTTTCGGGTCCATATATTTT. This chain joins TRBV28 and TRBJ1-3, with D unclear. CDR3 length equals 14 residues. Germline CDR1 reads MDHEN; CDR2 reads SYDVKM. V was cut by 5 bases and J by 11 bases, with 19 bases left in between.

This chain links TRBV23-1 with TRBJ1-3, with 10 bases matching TRBD1. TRBV23-1 is designated an ORF whose function remains uncertain. With 11 bases clipped from V and 0 bases from J, the junction kept 19 bases outside the gene matches. The CDR3 runs to 19 residues. The CDR3 region has the DNA TGCGCCCTCTACCTTGTATGGGACAGGGGCCTGAGCTCTGGAAACACCATATATTTT. This gives the protein CALYLVWDRGLSSGNTIYF.

The rearrangement joins TRBV5-8 to TRBJ1-5, with D unresolved. CDR3 length equals 15 residues. The V end lost 2 bases, the J end lost 0 bases, and 9 bases lay between the germline ends. Germline V lookup: CDR1 SGHTS, CDR2 YDEGEE. DNA of the CDR3: TGTGCCAGCAGCTTAGCCCAATATAGCAATCAGCCCCAGCATTTT. Its protein is CASSLAQYSNQPQHF.

The chain combines TRBV28 with TRBJ1-5; TRBD1 aligns across 8 bases. The CDR3 has 15 amino acids. Per the germline V gene, CDR1 is MDHEN and CDR2 is SYDVKM. J gave up 7 bases and V 4 bases, and 9 bases lay outside the gene matches. CDR3 nucleotides: TGTGCCAGCAGTTCTAAGCGACAGGGGATACAGCCCCAGCATTTT. This codes for CASSSKRQGIQPQHF.

The V gene is TRBV28, the J gene TRBJ1-2, with TRBD1 as a possible D gene (5 bases). Germline CDR1 and CDR2: MDHEN and SYDVKM. Trimming took off 5 bases at V and 4 bases at J, with 11 bases between the two ends. This CDR3 spans 13 amino acids. The CDR3 bases are TGTGCCAGCAGTCTCCCCAGGGTCTATGGCTACACCTTC. Protein: CASSLPRVYGYTF.

This clone is a singleton in its sample. This chain connects TRBV30 to TRBJ1-6; no reliable D call. The CDR3 spans 15 residues. Germline values: CDR1 GTSNPN, CDR2 SVGIG (reference sequence). The V end lost 4 bases, the J end lost 3 bases, and 13 bases lay between the germline ends. The CDR3 bases are TGTGCCTGGAATGGAGGGCGGGGCTATAATTCACCCCTCCACTTT. Its protein product is CAWNGGRGYNSPLHF.

V and J are TRBV19 and TRBJ1-2, with TRBD1 as a possible D gene (5 bases). V was cut by 3 bases and J by 2 bases, with 19 bases left in between. The germline V gene encodes CDR1 LNHDA and CDR2 SQIVND (reference sequence). CDR3 length equals 17 residues. CDR3 in DNA: TGTGCCAGTAGTATCAATCAAGGACATCAATCCAACTATGGCTACACCTTC. Translating gives CASSINQGHQSNYGYTF. The full variable domain, rest sourced from reference TRBV19 and TRBJ1-2, is DGGITQSPKYLFRKEGQNVTLSCEQNLNHDAMYWYRQDPGQGLRLIYYSQIVNDFQKGDIAEGYSVSREKKESFPLTVTSAQKNPTAFYLCASSINQGHQSNYGYTFGSGTRLTVV.

The rearrangement uses TRBV21-1 and TRBJ2-1; TRBD2 reflects the table's D call only, with no check against the DNA. TRBV21-1 is a listed pseudogene. The CDR3 has 12 amino acids. The CDR3 spells CAGARSMDEQFF. The CDR3 DNA is TGTGCCGGCGCCCGGAGTATGGATGAGCAGTTCTTC.

The V and J genes are TRBV27 and TRBJ2-7; 13 bases align to TRBD2. This CDR3 has 16 residues. Trimming removed 2 bases from V and 6 bases from J; junction bases left unmatched: 7. CDR1 is MNHEY and CDR2 is SMNVEV in the germline V gene (reference sequence). The CDR3 spells CASSLLAGTSGIEQYF. The CDR3 nucleotides read TGTGCCAGCAGTTTACTCGCCGGGACTAGCGGGATCGAGCAGTACTTC.

J is TRBJ2-7 and V is TRBV5-1, with TRBD1 identical over 9 bases. Losses at the gene ends were 4 bases for V and 2 bases for J; bases not matched to a gene: 4. The germline V gene encodes CDR1 SGHRS and CDR2 YFSETQ. The length of the CDR3 is 14 residues. CDR3 sequence reads: CASSVGTGTYEQYF. The DNA of the CDR3 is TGCGCCAGCAGCGTGGGGACAGGGACCTACGAGCAGTACTTC.

This clone was observed a handful of times. The chain carries TRBV5-4 and TRBJ2-7; 9 bases map to TRBD1. CDR1 is SGHNT, CDR2 YYREEE, per germline (reference sequence). The J segment lost 2 bases and the V segment lost 6 bases, leaving 3 bases of the junction unmatched. The CDR3 runs to 13 residues. CDR3 protein: CASTGQGTYEQYF. CDR3 DNA: TGTGCCAGCACCGGACAGGGGACCTACGAGCAGTACTTC.